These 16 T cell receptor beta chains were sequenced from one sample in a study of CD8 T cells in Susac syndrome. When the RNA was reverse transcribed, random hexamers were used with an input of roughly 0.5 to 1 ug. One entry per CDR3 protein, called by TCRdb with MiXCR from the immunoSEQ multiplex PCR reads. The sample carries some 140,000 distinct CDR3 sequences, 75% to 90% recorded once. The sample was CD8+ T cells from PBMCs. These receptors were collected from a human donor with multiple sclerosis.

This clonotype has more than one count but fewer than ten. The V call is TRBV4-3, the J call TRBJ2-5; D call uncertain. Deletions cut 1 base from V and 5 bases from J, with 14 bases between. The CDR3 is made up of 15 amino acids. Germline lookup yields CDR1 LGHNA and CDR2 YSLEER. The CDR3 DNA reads TGCGCCAGCAGCCAAGTTGAAGCAGGCTGGGAGACCCAGTACTTC. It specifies CASSQVEAGWETQYF.

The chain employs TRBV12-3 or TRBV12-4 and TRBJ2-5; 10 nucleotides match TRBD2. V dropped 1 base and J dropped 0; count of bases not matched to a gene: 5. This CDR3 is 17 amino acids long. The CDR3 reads CASSLERGGLDQETQYF. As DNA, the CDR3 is TGTGCCAGCAGTTTAGAGCGGGGGGGTTTGGACCAAGAGACCCAGTACTTC.

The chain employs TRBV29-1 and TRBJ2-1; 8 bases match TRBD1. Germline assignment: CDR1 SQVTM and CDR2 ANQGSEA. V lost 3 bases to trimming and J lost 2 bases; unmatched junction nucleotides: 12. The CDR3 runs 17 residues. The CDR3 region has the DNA TGCAGCGTTGAGGGAGGATTCGGACAGGGCACCTACAATGAGCAGTTCTTC. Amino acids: CSVEGGFGQGTYNEQFF.

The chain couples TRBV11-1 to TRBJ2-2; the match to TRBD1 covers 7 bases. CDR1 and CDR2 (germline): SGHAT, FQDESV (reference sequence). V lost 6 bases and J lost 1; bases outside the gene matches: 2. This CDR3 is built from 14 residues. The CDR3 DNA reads TGTGCCAGCAGTCACAGGGGGAACACCGGGGAGCTGTTTTTT. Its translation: CASSHRGNTGELFF.

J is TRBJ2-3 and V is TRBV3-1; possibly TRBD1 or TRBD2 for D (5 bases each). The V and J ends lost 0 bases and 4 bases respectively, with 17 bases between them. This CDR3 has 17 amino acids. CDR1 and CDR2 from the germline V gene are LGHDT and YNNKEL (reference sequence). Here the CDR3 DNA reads TGTGCCAGCAGCCAAGATGGGGGTCCTCCTAGGGCAGATACGCAGTATTTT. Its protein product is CASSQDGGPPRADTQYF.

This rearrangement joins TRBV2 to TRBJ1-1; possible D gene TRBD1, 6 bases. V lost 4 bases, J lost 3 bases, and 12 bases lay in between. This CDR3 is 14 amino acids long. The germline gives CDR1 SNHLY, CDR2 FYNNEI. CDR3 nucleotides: TGTGCCAGCAGTGGGGCAGGGGAGGACACTGAAGCTTTCTTT. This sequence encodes CASSGAGEDTEAFF.

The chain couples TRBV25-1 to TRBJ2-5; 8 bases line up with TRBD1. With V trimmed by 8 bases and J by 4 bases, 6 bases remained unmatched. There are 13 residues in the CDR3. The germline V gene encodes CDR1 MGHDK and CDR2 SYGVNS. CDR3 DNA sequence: TGTGCCAGCGGACAGGGTTACGGAGAGACCCAGTACTTC. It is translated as CASGQGYGETQYF. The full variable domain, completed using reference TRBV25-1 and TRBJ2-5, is EADIYQTPRYLVIGTGKKITLECSQTMGHDKMYWYQQDPGMELHLIHYSYGVNSTEKGDLSSESTVSRIRTEHFPLTLESARPSHTSQYLCASGQGYGETQYFGPGTRLLVL.

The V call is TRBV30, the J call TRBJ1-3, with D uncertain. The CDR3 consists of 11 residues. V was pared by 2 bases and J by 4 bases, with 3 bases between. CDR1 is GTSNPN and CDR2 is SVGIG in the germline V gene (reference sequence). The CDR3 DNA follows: TGTGCCTGGAGTTCCGGAAACACCATATATTTT. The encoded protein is CAWSSGNTIYF.

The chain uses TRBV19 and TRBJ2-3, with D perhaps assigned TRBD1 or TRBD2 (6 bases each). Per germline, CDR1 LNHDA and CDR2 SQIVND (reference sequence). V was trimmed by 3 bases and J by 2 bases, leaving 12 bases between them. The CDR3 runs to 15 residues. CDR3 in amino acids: CASSMMGGHTDTQYF. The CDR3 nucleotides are TGTGCCAGTAGTATGATGGGGGGACACACAGATACGCAGTATTTT.

The CDR3 nucleotides read TGCGCCAGCAGCTTGAGGGCCACGGCAGCCGCAGATACGCAGTATTTT. Encoded protein: CASSLRATAAADTQYF. The chain recombines TRBV5-1 with TRBJ2-3; D gene ambiguous. The V gene's germline CDR1 is SGHRS and CDR2 YFSETQ. The CDR3 has 16 residues. Trimming cost V 1 base and J 4 bases, with 16 bases left between them.

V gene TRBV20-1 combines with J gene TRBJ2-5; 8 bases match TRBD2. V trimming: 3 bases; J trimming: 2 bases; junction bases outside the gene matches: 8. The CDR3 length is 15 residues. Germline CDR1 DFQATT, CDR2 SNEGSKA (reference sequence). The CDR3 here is CSASPSGGPQETQYF. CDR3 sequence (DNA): TGCAGTGCTAGTCCCAGCGGGGGACCGCAAGAGACCCAGTACTTC.

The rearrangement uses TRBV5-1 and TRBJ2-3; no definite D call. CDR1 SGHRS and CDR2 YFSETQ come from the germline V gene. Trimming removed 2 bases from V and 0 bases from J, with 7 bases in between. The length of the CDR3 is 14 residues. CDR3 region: CASSFSGSTDTQYF. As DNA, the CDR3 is TGCGCCAGCAGCTTCTCCGGGAGCACAGATACGCAGTATTTT. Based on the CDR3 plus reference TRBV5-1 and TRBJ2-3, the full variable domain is KAGVTQTPRYLIKTRGQQVTLSCSPISGHRSVSWYQQTPGQGLQFLFEYFSETQRNKGNFPGRFSGRQFSNSRSEMNVSTLELGDSALYLCASSFSGSTDTQYFGPGTRLTVL.

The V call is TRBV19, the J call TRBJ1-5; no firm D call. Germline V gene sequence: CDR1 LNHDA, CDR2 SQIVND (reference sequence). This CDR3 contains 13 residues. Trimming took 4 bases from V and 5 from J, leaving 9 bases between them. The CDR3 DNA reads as TGTGCCAGTAGTACACCCGGGGATCAGCCCCAGCATTTT. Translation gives CASSTPGDQPQHF.

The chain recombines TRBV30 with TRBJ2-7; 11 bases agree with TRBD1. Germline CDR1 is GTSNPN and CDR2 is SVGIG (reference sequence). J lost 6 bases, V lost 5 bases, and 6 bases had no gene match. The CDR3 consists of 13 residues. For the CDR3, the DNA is TGTGCCTGGGAGGGACAGGGGGAAGGCGAGCAGTACTTC. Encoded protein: CAWEGQGEGEQYF.

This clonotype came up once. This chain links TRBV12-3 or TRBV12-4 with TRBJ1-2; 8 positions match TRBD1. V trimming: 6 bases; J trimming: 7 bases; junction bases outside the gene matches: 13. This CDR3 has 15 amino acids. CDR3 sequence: CASSPRGLIASGYTF. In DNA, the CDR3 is TGTGCCAGCAGCCCCAGGGGGCTTATTGCTAGTGGCTACACCTTC.

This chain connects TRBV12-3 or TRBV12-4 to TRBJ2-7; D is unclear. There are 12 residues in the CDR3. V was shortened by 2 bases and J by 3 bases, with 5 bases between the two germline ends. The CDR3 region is CASSLILYEQYF. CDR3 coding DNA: TGTGCCAGCAGTTTAATCCTCTACGAGCAGTACTTC.